This entry features one T cell receptor (beta chain) sequence. The record originates from a study of blood T cell repertoires in COVID-19. Study as a whole: The origin of the acute and convalescent COVID-19 samples was the United States, Italy and Spain.

This CDR3 is built from 16 residues. The V gene's germline CDR1 is LNHDA and CDR2 SQIVND (reference sequence). V lost 6 bases to trimming and J lost 1 base; unmatched junction nucleotides: 6. Per the original methods: Nucleated cell number was recorded as an estimate derived from reference gene primer amplification. Here immunoSEQ multiplex PCR was the method, and the copy in TCRdb shows in-frame clones only, minus some. For V, J and clone size, that table is used; D and trimming come from the DNA. Found here are more than 100,000 clones, 79% of them singletons; the top ten hold almost 4%. The sample was peripheral blood. This chain links TRBV19 with TRBJ2-4, with 10 bases lining up with TRBD2. The sequence was obtained from a woman older than 75 with acute or convalescent COVID-19. DNA for the CDR3: TGTGCCAGTAGAGATAGCGGGAGGAAGGCCAAAAACATTCAGTACTTC. Amino acid sequence: CASRDSGRKAKNIQYF.